A single count supports the clone carrying this TCR beta chain. Recruited during active infection, patients (from Seattle) were subsequently followed longitudinally. The sample comes from a study of blood T cell repertoires in COVID-19. V dropped 1 base and J dropped 4; count of bases not matched to a gene: 6. The CDR3 extends over 17 amino acids. Germline V lookup: CDR1 LGHNA, CDR2 YSLEER. Only in-frame clones appear in the TCRdb table, and some are missing; sequencing was by immunoSEQ multiplex PCR. The sample shows 250,000 or so clones, about 87% of them seen only once. This sequence originates from a woman aged 25 to 45 with COVID-19, enrolled during active disease. The specimen was peripheral blood. V usage is TRBV4-3 and J usage is TRBJ2-1; 11 nucleotides align to TRBD2. CDR3 nucleotides: TGCGCCAGCAGCCAAGGGGCCGGGACTAGCGGTTACAATGAGCAGTTCTTC. This translates into CASSQGAGTSGYNEQFF.